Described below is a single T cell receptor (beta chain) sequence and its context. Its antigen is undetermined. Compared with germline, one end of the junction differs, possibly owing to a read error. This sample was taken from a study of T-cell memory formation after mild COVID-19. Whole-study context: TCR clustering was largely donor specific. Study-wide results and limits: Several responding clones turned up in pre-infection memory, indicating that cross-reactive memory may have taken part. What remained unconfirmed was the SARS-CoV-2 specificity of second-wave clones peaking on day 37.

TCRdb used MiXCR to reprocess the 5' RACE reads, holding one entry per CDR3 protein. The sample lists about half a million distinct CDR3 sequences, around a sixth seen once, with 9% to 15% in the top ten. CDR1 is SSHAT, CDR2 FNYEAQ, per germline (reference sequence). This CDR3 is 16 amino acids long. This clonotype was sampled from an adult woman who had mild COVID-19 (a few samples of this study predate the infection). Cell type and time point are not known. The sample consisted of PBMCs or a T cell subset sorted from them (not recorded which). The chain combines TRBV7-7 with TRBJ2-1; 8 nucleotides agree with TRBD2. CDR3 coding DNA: TGTGCTAGCAGCTTAAGTCGAGCGGGAGCAGGCAATGAGCAGTTCTTC. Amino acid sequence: CASSLSRAGAGNEQFF.